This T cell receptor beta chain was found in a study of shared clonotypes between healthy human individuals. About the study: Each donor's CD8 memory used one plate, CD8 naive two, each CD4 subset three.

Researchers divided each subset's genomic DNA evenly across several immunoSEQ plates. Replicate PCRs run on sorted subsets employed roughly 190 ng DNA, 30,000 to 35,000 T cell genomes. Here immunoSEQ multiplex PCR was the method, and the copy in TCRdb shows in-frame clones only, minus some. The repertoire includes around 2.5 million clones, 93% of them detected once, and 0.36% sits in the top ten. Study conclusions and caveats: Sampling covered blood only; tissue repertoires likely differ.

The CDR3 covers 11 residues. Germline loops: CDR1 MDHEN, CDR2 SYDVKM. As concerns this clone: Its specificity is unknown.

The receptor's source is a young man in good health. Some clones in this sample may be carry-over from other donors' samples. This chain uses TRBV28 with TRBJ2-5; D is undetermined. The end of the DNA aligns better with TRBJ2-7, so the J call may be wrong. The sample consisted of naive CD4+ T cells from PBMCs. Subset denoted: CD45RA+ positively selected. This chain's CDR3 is CASSFYHEQYF. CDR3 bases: TGTGCCAGCAGTTTTTACCACGAGCAGTACTTC.